A selection of T cell receptor beta chains follows, all from one sample in a study of cytomegalovirus exposure and HLA in healthy donors. Data came from immunoSEQ multiplex PCR; TCRdb stores just in-frame clones and leaves some out. This sample has roughly 160,000 clones, with around 75% found just once. The sample comprised PBMCs. These receptor sequences come from a male donor in good health and CMV-seronegative. Both conserved end residues are part of each CDR3. The D gene is left open where the match is weak. The listing skips clone size in some rows; elsewhere it reads once, few, many or a size class.

>-|TRBD1|TRBJ1-1|TRBV4-1
CASSPLGQGDTEAFF
TGCGCCAGCAGCCCCCTGGGACAGGGTGACACTGAAGCTTTCTTT
>-|TRBD1|TRBJ1-2|TRBV6-5
CASSYSGTGEVHGYTF
TGTGCCAGCAGTTACTCCGGGACAGGGGAAGTTCATGGCTACACCTTC
>-|-|TRBJ2-7|TRBV9
CASSAGTISYEQYF
TGTGCCAGCAGCGCAGGGACAATCTCCTACGAGCAGTACTTC
>few|-|TRBJ2-7|TRBV7-8
CASSSPYEQYF
TGTGCCAGCAGCTCTCCCTACGAGCAGTACTTC
>-|TRBD1|TRBJ1-1|TRBV5-6
CASSVPGGLNTEAFF
TGTGCCAGCAGCGTCCCAGGGGGGTTGAACACTGAAGCTTTCTTT
>-|-|TRBJ2-7|TRBV6-5
CASSSSTVSYEQYF
TGTGCCAGCAGTTCCTCGACAGTCTCCTACGAGCAGTACTTC
>-|-|TRBJ1-2|TRBV7-8
CASSLAGGRNYGYTF
TGTGCCAGCAGCTTAGCGGGGGGACGGAACTATGGCTACACCTTC
>-|-|TRBJ1-1|TRBV7-6
CASSLSGVNTEAFF
TGTGCCAGCAGCTTAAGCGGAGTGAACACTGAAGCTTTCTTT
>-|TRBD1|TRBJ1-1|TRBV19
CASTATGGWTEAFF
TGTGCCAGTACCGCTACAGGGGGCTGGACTGAAGCTTTCTTT
>-|-|TRBJ1-1|TRBV30
CAWSPSRLAEAFF
TGTGCCTGGAGCCCAAGTCGGTTGGCTGAAGCTTTCTTT
>-|-|TRBJ1-5|TRBV5-8
CASSTGRGAGLNQPQHF
TGTGCCAGCAGCACAGGACGGGGAGCGGGCCTCAATCAGCCCCAGCATTTT
>once|-|TRBJ2-7|TRBV19
CASSSGPEQYF
TGTGCCAGTAGTTCCGGTCCCGAGCAGTACTTC
>-|TRBD1|TRBJ1-4|TRBV5-1
CASSSDRVKLDEKLFF
TGCGCCAGCAGCTCCGACAGGGTCAAGTTGGATGAAAAACTGTTTTTT
>-|-|TRBJ1-4|TRBV9
CASSRKPNEKLFF
TGTGCCAGCAGCAGAAAGCCTAATGAAAAACTGTTTTTT
>-|-|TRBJ2-7|TRBV10-2
CASSEVTSYEQYF
TGCGCCAGCAGTGAGGTGACTTCCTACGAGCAGTACTTC
>-|-|TRBJ1-2|TRBV28
CASSSRYGYTF
TGTGCCAGCAGTTCTAGGTATGGCTACACCTTC
>few|TRBD1|TRBJ2-7|TRBV6-5
CASSPTGTGGHEQYF
TGTGCCAGCAGCCCCACCGGGACAGGGGGCCACGAGCAGTACTTC
>-|TRBD2|TRBJ2-5|TRBV30
CAWSVYLTSGSYQETQYF
TGTGCCTGGAGTGTATATCTTACTAGCGGTTCGTACCAAGAGACCCAGTACTTC
>-|TRBD1|TRBJ1-4|TRBV28
CASSAPGGSNEKLFF
TGTGCCAGCAGTGCACCAGGGGGCTCAAATGAAAAACTGTTTTTT
>-|-|TRBJ1-3|TRBV6-1
CASSEAFEGNTIYF
TGTGCCAGCAGTGAAGCGTTCGAGGGAAACACCATATATTTT